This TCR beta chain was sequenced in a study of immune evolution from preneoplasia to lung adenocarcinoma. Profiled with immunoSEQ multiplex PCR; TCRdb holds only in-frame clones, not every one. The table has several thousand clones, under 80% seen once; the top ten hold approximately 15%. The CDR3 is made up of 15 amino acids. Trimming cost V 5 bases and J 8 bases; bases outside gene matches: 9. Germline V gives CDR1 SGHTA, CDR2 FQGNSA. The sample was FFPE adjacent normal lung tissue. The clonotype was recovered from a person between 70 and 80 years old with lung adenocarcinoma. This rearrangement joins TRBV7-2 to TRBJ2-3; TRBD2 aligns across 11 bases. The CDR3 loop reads CASSGTSGDLSTQYF. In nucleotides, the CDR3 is TGTGCCAGCAGCGGGACTAGCGGAGATCTAAGTACGCAGTATTTT.